The 29 T cell receptor beta chains presented below share a single source sample, sequenced in a study of cytomegalovirus exposure and HLA in healthy donors. The method was immunoSEQ multiplex PCR; TCRdb's version includes in-frame clones alone and lacks a portion of them. The data show about 220,000 clones, around 90% seen once. The specimen was PBMCs. The receptors originated from a woman between 18 and 29 years old in good health and CMV-seronegative.

The chain couples TRBV6-1 to TRBJ1-1; D not resolved. The V gene lost 5 bases and the J gene lost 5 bases, with 12 bases spanning the gap. Germline CDR1 reads MNHNS; CDR2 reads SASEGT. The CDR3 is made up of 13 amino acids. The CDR3 DNA reads as TGTGCCAGCAGTTTTAGAAGGGAGACTGAAGCTTTCTTT. It translates to CASSFRRETEAFF.

The V and J genes are TRBV28 and TRBJ2-5; D not certain. Germline V gene lookup returns CDR1 MDHEN and CDR2 SYDVKM. V lost 3 bases to trimming and J lost 5 bases, with 7 bases between them. The CDR3 has 12 residues. CDR3 amino acids: CASSLSVETQYF. Here the CDR3 DNA reads TGTGCCAGCAGTTTGTCGGTGGAGACCCAGTACTTC.

The chain uses TRBV2 and TRBJ1-4; tentatively, D is TRBD1 (5 bases). Trimming stripped 5 bases from V and 0 bases from J, with 13 bases between. Germline V lookup: CDR1 SNHLY, CDR2 FYNNEI. The CDR3 extends over 16 amino acids. The CDR3 is CASSLDTGATNEKLFF. CDR3 sequence (DNA): TGTGCCAGCAGTCTGGATACGGGGGCAACTAATGAAAAACTGTTTTTT.

The V call is TRBV28, the J call TRBJ2-2, with TRBD2 identical over 15 bases. CDR3 length: 20 residues. CDR1 is MDHEN and CDR2 is SYDVKM in the germline V gene. The J segment lost 3 bases and the V segment lost 6 bases, leaving 14 bases of the junction unmatched. The CDR3 spells CASRRLNGTSGRWYTGELFF. The CDR3 nucleotides are TGTGCCAGCAGACGACTTAACGGGACTAGCGGGAGGTGGTACACCGGGGAGCTGTTTTTT.

The chain has TRBV7-3 and TRBJ2-3; 9 nucleotides line up with TRBD1. Unmatched junction bases numbered 8, after V lost 9 bases and J lost 4 bases. The CDR3 length is 14 residues. Germline CDR1 is SGHTA and CDR2 is FQGTGA. The CDR3 loop is CASATGGGADTQYF. For the CDR3, the DNA is TGTGCCAGTGCTACAGGGGGCGGAGCAGATACGCAGTATTTT.

This clone was counted a few times. The chain links TRBV5-1 to TRBJ2-2, with 10 bases matching TRBD2. The germline gives CDR1 SGHRS, CDR2 YFSETQ. V trimming: 4 bases; J trimming: 1 base; junction bases outside the gene matches: 4. This CDR3 has 16 amino acids. Here the CDR3 reads CASSPLAGMNTGELFF. The CDR3 nucleotides are TGCGCCAGCAGCCCACTAGCGGGGATGAACACCGGGGAGCTGTTTTTT.

The chain combines TRBV27 with TRBJ2-7; D may be TRBD1 (5 bases). The V gene's germline CDR1 is MNHEY and CDR2 SMNVEV (reference sequence). The CDR3 is 15 residues long. V was shortened by 2 bases and J by 0 bases, with 11 bases between the two germline ends. CDR3 DNA sequence: TGTGCCAGCAGTTTACGTGGTAGGGGCTCCTACGAGCAGTACTTC. It is translated as CASSLRGRGSYEQYF.

The V and J genes are TRBV19 and TRBJ2-5; 9 bases are shared with TRBD2. The CDR3 spans 14 residues. The germline V gene encodes CDR1 LNHDA and CDR2 SQIVND (reference sequence). Trimming cost V 5 bases and J 9 bases; bases outside gene matches: 10. The CDR3 loop reads CASSSLAGWEAQYF. The CDR3 DNA follows: TGTGCCAGTAGTTCGCTAGCGGGATGGGAGGCCCAGTACTTC.

The chain joins TRBV6-4 to TRBJ1-5; 10 positions agree with TRBD1. V lost 3 bases to trimming and J lost 2 bases; unmatched junction nucleotides: 1. The CDR3 is made up of 15 amino acids. Germline V gives CDR1 MRHNA, CDR2 SNTAGT. CDR3 nucleotide sequence: TGTGCCAGCAGTGAGGGGACAGGGGGCAATCAGCCCCAGCATTTT. As protein: CASSEGTGGNQPQHF.

The chain joins TRBV9 to TRBJ1-3; D gene unclear. Trimming took off 0 bases at V and 4 bases at J, with 11 bases between the two ends. The germline V gene has CDR1 SGDLS and CDR2 YYNGEE. This CDR3 has 15 residues. CDR3 nucleotide sequence: TGTGCCAGCAGCGTAGGTACATGGAGGGGAAACACCATATATTTT. Translated, it gives CASSVGTWRGNTIYF.

The chain has TRBV28 and TRBJ2-1; D call uncertain. The CDR3 length is 14 residues. V gave up 7 bases and J gave up 0 bases, with 10 bases separating them. The germline V gene encodes CDR1 MDHEN and CDR2 SYDVKM. CDR3 loop: CASISYSSYNEQFF. In DNA form, the CDR3 reads TGTGCCAGCATCTCGTATAGCTCCTACAATGAGCAGTTCTTC.

The chain carries TRBV5-4 and TRBJ2-3, with D unclear. V gave up 3 bases and J gave up 6 bases, with 8 bases separating them. The CDR3 loop spans 12 amino acids. Germline lookup yields CDR1 SGHNT and CDR2 YYREEE (reference sequence). The CDR3 loop is CASSSRPDTQYF. The CDR3 DNA sequence: TGTGCCAGCAGCTCCAGGCCCGATACGCAGTATTTT. Full variable domain (outside the CDR3, taken from reference TRBV5-4 and TRBJ2-3): ETGVTQSPTHLIKTRGQQVTLRCSSQSGHNTVSWYQQALGQGPQFIFQYYREEENGRGNFPPRFSGLQFPNYSSELNVNALELDDSALYLCASSSRPDTQYFGPGTRLTVL.

There are a few counts of this clone. The chain links TRBV19 to TRBJ2-6, with D possibly TRBD2 on 6 matching bases. The CDR3 totals 16 residues. V was pared by 4 bases and J by 1 base, with 11 bases between. The V gene's germline CDR1 is LNHDA and CDR2 SQIVND (reference sequence). The CDR3 bases are TGTGCCAGTAGTACCCTCGGACTATCTGGGGCCAACGTCCTGACTTTC. This translates into CASSTLGLSGANVLTF.

The rearrangement uses TRBV18 and TRBJ2-7; D gene uncertain. The CDR3 length is 14 residues. Between the trimmed V and J ends, which lost 4 bases and 3 bases, there was a span of 13 bases. Germline CDR1 is KGHSH and CDR2 is LQKENI. The chain's CDR3 is CASSRPLLVYEQYF. CDR3 bases: TGTGCCAGCTCACGGCCCCTGCTCGTCTACGAGCAGTACTTC.

This CDR3 reads CSVPVLSRAFF. The CDR3 region has the DNA TGCAGCGTCCCCGTACTCTCGAGAGCTTTCTTT. The chain combines TRBV29-1 with TRBJ1-1; D call uncertain. In germline, CDR1 is SQVTM, CDR2 ANQGSEA. The V end was cut by 6 bases, the J end by 10 bases, with 15 bases between. This CDR3 spans 11 amino acids.

The chain recombines TRBV27 with TRBJ1-5, with D tentatively TRBD1 (6 bases). The ends were cut back, 2 bases at V and 3 bases at J, with 23 bases in the middle. Germline lookup yields CDR1 MNHEY and CDR2 SMNVEV (reference sequence). There are 19 residues in the CDR3. Here the CDR3 DNA reads TGTGCCAGCAGTTTAAGGGGAGGGACATCACTACCATTCAATCAGCCCCAGCATTTT. Amino acids: CASSLRGGTSLPFNQPQHF.

V is TRBV6-5 and J is TRBJ2-2, with TRBD1 matching 7 bases. V was clipped by 5 bases and J by 6 bases; unmatched bases: 3. There are 13 residues in the CDR3. The germline V gene encodes CDR1 MNHEY and CDR2 SVGAGI. The CDR3 sequence: CASSVGGAGELFF. CDR3 sequence (DNA): TGTGCCAGCAGTGTAGGGGGCGCCGGGGAGCTGTTTTTT.

The V and J genes are TRBV28 and TRBJ2-2; the D gene is possibly TRBD2 (7 bases). Per the germline V gene, CDR1 is MDHEN and CDR2 is SYDVKM. The CDR3 has 15 residues. Trimming took 4 bases from V and 2 from J, leaving 11 bases between them. CDR3 protein: CASSSGEGNTGELFF. CDR3 in DNA: TGTGCCAGCAGTTCAGGGGAGGGAAACACCGGGGAGCTGTTTTTT.

V gene TRBV28 combines with J gene TRBJ2-3, with 8 bases lining up with TRBD1. This CDR3 spans 15 amino acids. V shed 1 base, J shed 3 bases, and the junction held 3 bases outside the gene matches. CDR1 is MDHEN and CDR2 is SYDVKM in the germline V gene. This chain's CDR3 is CASSLFDRGTDTQYF. In DNA, the CDR3 is TGTGCCAGCAGTTTATTTGACAGGGGTACAGATACGCAGTATTTT.

The chain has TRBV6-6 and TRBJ2-5; D gene ambiguous. The CDR3 extends over 13 amino acids. The V end lost 5 bases, the J end lost 4 bases, and 11 bases lay between the germline ends. CDR1 and CDR2 (germline): MNHNY, SVGAGI (reference sequence). CDR3 bases: TGTGCCAGCAGTGCGCGGCCCGGAGAGACCCAGTACTTC. It translates to CASSARPGETQYF.

The chain is built from TRBV18 and TRBJ2-7; 7 bases agree with TRBD2. V shed 3 bases, J shed 0 bases, and the junction held 8 bases outside the gene matches. This CDR3 has 16 amino acids. The germline gives CDR1 KGHSH, CDR2 LQKENI. CDR3 sequence reads: CASSPGPGGLSYEQYF. Written as DNA, the CDR3 is TGTGCCAGCTCACCGGGCCCGGGAGGCCTCTCCTACGAGCAGTACTTC. The full variable domain, with the rest looked up from reference TRBV18 and TRBJ2-7, is NAGVMQNPRHLVRRRGQEARLRCSPMKGHSHVYWYRQLPEEGLKFMVYLQKENIIDESGMPKERFSAEFPKEGPSILRIQQVVRGDSAAYFCASSPGPGGLSYEQYFGPGTRLTVT.

The chain recombines TRBV2 with TRBJ1-2, with 8 nucleotides matching TRBD1. This CDR3 has 13 residues. Trimming removed 4 bases from V and 6 bases from J; junction bases left unmatched: 4. Germline CDR1 and CDR2: SNHLY and FYNNEI. The CDR3 sequence is CASSARGRNGYTF. The CDR3 region has the DNA TGTGCCAGCAGTGCCAGGGGGCGTAATGGCTACACCTTC.

The chain employs TRBV5-6 and TRBJ2-7; 10 bases map to TRBD2. The CDR3 is 15 amino acids. V lost 3 bases to trimming and J lost 0 bases; unmatched junction nucleotides: 3. Germline CDR1 SGHDT, CDR2 YYEEEE. In nucleotides, the CDR3 is TGTGCCAGCAGCTCACTAGCGGGGTACTCCTACGAGCAGTACTTC. This codes for CASSSLAGYSYEQYF.

The rearrangement links TRBV29-1 to TRBJ2-2, with TRBD1 as a possible D gene (6 bases). Trimming left V 8 bases short and J 1 base short, with 11 bases between. The CDR3 runs 13 residues. Per the germline V gene, CDR1 is SQVTM and CDR2 is ANQGSEA. The CDR3 bases are TGCAGCACCCCGGACAGGAACACCGGGGAGCTGTTTTTT. Amino acids: CSTPDRNTGELFF.

This chain connects TRBV2 to TRBJ1-5, with 8 bases identical to TRBD1. The CDR3 length is 14 residues. The trim removed 5 bases at V and 6 bases at J, leaving 6 bases unmatched. The germline V gene encodes CDR1 SNHLY and CDR2 FYNNEI. The CDR3 nucleotides are TGTGCCAGCAGTTCCGGACAGGGAGCTCAGCCCCAGCATTTT. Protein product: CASSSGQGAQPQHF. Full variable domain (outside the CDR3, taken from reference TRBV2 and TRBJ1-5): EPEVTQTPSHQVTQMGQEVILRCVPISNHLYFYWYRQILGQKVEFLVSFYNNEISEKSEIFDDQFSVERPDGSNFTLKIRSTKLEDSAMYFCASSSGQGAQPQHFGDGTRLSIL.

The chain carries TRBV27 and TRBJ2-3; TRBD2 is a possible D gene (7 bases). Germline values: CDR1 MNHEY, CDR2 SMNVEV (reference sequence). There are 16 residues in the CDR3. Trimming removed 2 bases from V and 5 bases from J, with 17 bases in between. The CDR3 DNA reads TGTGCCAGCAGTTTAAGGGGGAGGGCCTTGGTAGATACGCAGTATTTT. As protein: CASSLRGRALVDTQYF.

J is TRBJ1-4 and V is TRBV27; D is undetermined. Germline V lookup: CDR1 MNHEY, CDR2 SMNVEV (reference sequence). This CDR3 has 14 amino acids. Trimming left V 1 base short and J 3 bases short, with 6 bases between. For the CDR3, the DNA is TGTGCCAGCAGTTTATGGGGAGCTAATGAAAAACTGTTTTTT. This gives the protein CASSLWGANEKLFF.

The chain recombines TRBV7-5 with TRBJ1-1; TRBD1 is taken as the D call from the table, unchecked against the DNA. TRBV7-5 constitutes a pseudogene. The CDR3 has 13 residues. This CDR3 is CARSLRQAVEAFF. CDR3 coding DNA: TGTGCCAGAAGCTTACGCCAGGCAGTTGAAGCTTTCTTT.

This chain connects TRBV14 to TRBJ2-2; perhaps TRBD1 as D (6 bases). The CDR3 totals 15 residues. Trimming took 1 base from V and 4 from J, leaving 10 bases between them. Germline V gives CDR1 SGHDN, CDR2 FVKESK. CDR3 nucleotide sequence: TGTGCCAGCAGCCAAGTACAGGGTATCACCGGGGAGCTGTTTTTT. Protein sequence: CASSQVQGITGELFF.